These 14 T cell receptor beta chains were sequenced from one sample in a study of T cell changes during pregnancy in multiple sclerosis. Some clones are missing from TCRdb's copy, which holds only in-frame ones; the method was immunoSEQ multiplex PCR. The sample lists roughly 61,000 clones; 93% were seen once. Sequenced here: peripheral blood, sampled after pregnancy. These receptors all come from a female donor with multiple sclerosis, enrolled in a pregnancy study.

The chain recombines TRBV20-1 with TRBJ2-1, with D perhaps matching TRBD2 (6 bases). CDR1 DFQATT and CDR2 SNEGSKA come from the germline V gene (reference sequence). The CDR3 is 10 residues long. Trimming shortened V by 6 bases and J by 15 bases, and 15 bases separated the two germline ends. The CDR3, as DNA: TGCAGTGCGCCTCAAGGGGACTCGTTCTTC. It translates to CSAPQGDSFF.

The chain joins TRBV28 to TRBJ2-3; TRBD1 might be the D (6 bases). CDR1 MDHEN and CDR2 SYDVKM come from the germline V gene. This CDR3 spans 12 amino acids. With 6 bases removed from V and 7 bases from J, the gap between germline ends came to 11 bases. The CDR3 nucleotides read TGTGCCAGCAGCCCCAGGGGAAATACGCAGTATTTT. It codes for CASSPRGNTQYF.

This clone was seen a few times. The genes are TRBV9 and TRBJ1-5; 9 positions match TRBD1. Per germline, CDR1 SGDLS and CDR2 YYNGEE. The CDR3 runs 14 residues. V was pared by 4 bases and J by 3 bases, with 2 bases of the junction left unmatched. The CDR3 reads CASSRTGDNQPQHF. DNA of the CDR3: TGTGCCAGCAGCAGGACAGGGGACAATCAGCCCCAGCATTTT.

The genes are TRBV29-1 and TRBJ2-1; D not resolved. Germline lookup yields CDR1 SQVTM and CDR2 ANQGSEA. The CDR3 runs to 12 residues. V dropped 7 bases and J dropped 5 bases, with 12 bases sitting between them. The CDR3 region is CSALKLDNEQFF. The DNA of the CDR3 is TGCAGCGCCTTAAAACTCGACAATGAGCAGTTCTTC.

The rearrangement uses TRBV6-1 and TRBJ1-6; 9 positions match TRBD1. V lost 5 bases to trimming and J lost 7 bases; unmatched junction nucleotides: 3. Looked up from germline, CDR1 is MNHNS and CDR2 is SASEGT. The CDR3 runs to 14 residues. This CDR3 is CASSWTGVNSPLHF. The DNA of the CDR3 is TGTGCCAGCAGTTGGACAGGGGTGAATTCACCCCTCCACTTT.

The chain combines TRBV19 with TRBJ2-1; 10 bases are shared with TRBD2. J gave up 7 bases and V 7 bases, and 13 bases lay outside the gene matches. Per the germline V gene, CDR1 is LNHDA and CDR2 is SQIVND (reference sequence). The CDR3 has 16 amino acids. The CDR3 DNA reads TGTGCCAGTACCCCTCGAACAGCGGGAGGGCTGAATGAGCAGTTCTTC. This sequence encodes CASTPRTAGGLNEQFF.

The rearrangement links TRBV9 to TRBJ2-7, with TRBD1 identical over 7 bases. Germline V CDR1 and CDR2: SGDLS, YYNGEE. This CDR3 comprises 14 residues. The J segment lost 1 base and the V segment lost 4 bases, leaving 5 bases of the junction unmatched. CDR3 amino acids: CASSFRDSSYEQYF. The CDR3 nucleotides are TGTGCCAGCAGCTTCCGGGACAGTTCCTACGAGCAGTACTTC.

This clone has only one observation. The CDR3 here is CASSFLRAGGTDTQYF. In DNA form, the CDR3 reads TGTGCCAGTAGTTTTTTGCGGGCCGGGGGCACAGATACGCAGTATTTT. The rearrangement uses TRBV19 and TRBJ2-3, with D tentatively TRBD2 (5 bases). Germline V CDR1 and CDR2: LNHDA, SQIVND (reference sequence). The CDR3 is made up of 16 amino acids. V dropped 5 bases and J dropped 1 base, with 16 bases sitting between them.

The chain has TRBV19 and TRBJ2-2; TRBD1 might be the D (5 bases). V was clipped by 3 bases and J by 2 bases, with 13 bases between them. The CDR3 has 16 amino acids. Germline CDR1 reads LNHDA; CDR2 reads SQIVND (reference sequence). This chain's CDR3 is CASSIGRGYNTGELFF. CDR3 nucleotide sequence: TGTGCCAGTAGTATTGGTAGGGGCTATAACACCGGGGAGCTGTTTTTT.

The CDR3 sequence: CASSLGGASTDTQYF. As DNA, the CDR3 is TGCGCCAGCAGCTTGGGAGGTGCTAGCACAGATACGCAGTATTTT. This sequence joins TRBV5-1 and TRBJ2-3; no clear D. CDR3 length equals 15 residues. The V end lost 0 bases, the J end lost 0 bases, and 8 bases lay between the germline ends. The germline CDR1 and CDR2 sequences are SGHRS and YFSETQ.

This chain uses TRBV7-3 with TRBJ2-3, with a tentative D call TRBD2 (6 bases). Germline CDR1 is SGHTA and CDR2 is FQGTGA. Trimming took off 5 bases at V and 2 bases at J, with 14 bases between the two ends. The CDR3 extends over 15 amino acids. The CDR3 DNA sequence: TGTGCCAGCAGCAGAAAGGCGGGAATCACAGATACGCAGTATTTT. Protein product: CASSRKAGITDTQYF. The full variable domain, rest sourced from reference TRBV7-3 and TRBJ2-3, is GAGVSQTPSNKVTEKGKYVELRCDPISGHTALYWYRQSLGQGPEFLIYFQGTGAADDSGLPNDRFFAVRPEGSVSTLKIQRTERGDSAVYLCASSRKAGITDTQYFGPGTRLTVL.

The chain couples TRBV21-1 to TRBJ2-5; the table's D call, TRBD2, has no DNA check behind it. TRBV21-1 is a listed pseudogene. CDR3 length: 19 residues. The CDR3 DNA reads as TGTGCCAGCAGCAAATACCCCCCCACGACTAGCGGGAGAATAGAGACCCAGTACTTC. It encodes CASSKYPPTTSGRIETQYF.

This rearrangement joins TRBV6-5 to TRBJ2-1, with 7 bases that match TRBD1. Germline CDR1 is MNHEY and CDR2 is SVGAGI. The V gene end was trimmed by 6 bases and the J gene end by 9 bases; junction bases not matched to a gene: 8. The CDR3 length is 13 residues. The CDR3 loop reads CASRHRDSPEQFF. CDR3 nucleotides: TGTGCCAGCAGACATAGGGACAGTCCTGAGCAGTTCTTC.

The V and J genes are TRBV18 and TRBJ1-1, with D unclear. The germline V gene encodes CDR1 KGHSH and CDR2 LQKENI. CDR3 length: 13 residues. Trimming cost V 3 bases and J 1 base, with 6 bases left between them. The CDR3 spells CASSPTANTEAFF. In DNA, the CDR3 is TGTGCCAGCTCACCTACAGCGAACACTGAAGCTTTCTTT.